The rows below give T cell receptor beta chains drawn from one sample of a study of post-analysis software for immune sequencing data. TCRdb passed the PCR reads through MiXCR, listing each CDR3 protein once. The sample lists about 810,000 distinct CDR3 sequences; approximately 53% were seen once. The sequencing sample was made of blood. These TCRs come from a girl under 18 with multiple sclerosis. The CDR3 runs from the conserved cysteine through the conserved F or W. D genes are given only for firm matches. The size of a clone is reported for some rows only, either as once, few or many, or as a class for expanded clones.

TRBJ2-3,TRBD1,few,TRBV18,CASSPPGQGTDTQYF,TGTGCCAGCTCACCACCGGGACAGGGCACAGATACGCAGTATTTT
TRBJ2-2,.,.,TRBV6-4,CASSKVAQPRTGELFF,TGTGCCAGCAGTAAGGTGGCCCAACCCCGCACCGGGGAGCTGTTTTTT
TRBJ2-1,.,few,TRBV5-1,CASSSWGSGRSYNEQFF,TGCGCCAGCAGCTCCTGGGGTAGCGGCCGATCCTACAATGAGCAGTTCTTC
TRBJ2-7,TRBD2,.,TRBV5-1,CASSLAIAGGVGEQYF,TGCGCCAGCAGCTTGGCAATAGCGGGAGGGGTCGGCGAGCAGTACTTC
TRBJ2-7,.,.,TRBV18,CASSKGAGTLISYEQYF,TGTGCCAGCTCAAAGGGCGCCGGGACTCTCATCTCCTACGAGCAGTACTTC
TRBJ1-1,.,.,TRBV29-1,CSVEGEGKNTEAFF,TGCAGCGTTGAAGGGGAGGGTAAGAACACTGAAGCTTTCTTT
TRBJ2-5,.,.,TRBV7-6,CASSLVRVGETQYF,TGTGCCAGCAGCTTGGTCAGGGTGGGCGAGACCCAGTACTTC
TRBJ2-1,.,.,TRBV29-1,CSVEFGGSSYNEQFF,TGCAGCGTCGAATTCGGGGGAAGCTCCTACAATGAGCAGTTCTTC
TRBJ2-5,TRBD2,.,TRBV5-1,CASSPLLAGVRETQYF,TGCGCCAGCAGCCCCCTTCTAGCGGGAGTACGAGAGACCCAGTACTTC
TRBJ2-1,.,many,TRBV6-4,CASSDGQTNEQFF,TGTGCCAGCAGTGATGGTCAGACCAATGAGCAGTTCTTC
TRBJ2-3,.,few,TRBV7-9,CASGSQYF,TGTGCCAGCGGGTCGCAGTATTTT
TRBJ2-6,TRBD1,few,TRBV12-3/TRBV12-4,CASCSRRTGVFSGANVLTF,TGTGCCAGCTGCTCCCGACGGACAGGGGTGTTCTCTGGGGCCAACGTCCTGACTTTC
TRBJ2-3,.,.,TRBV4-1,CASSQTVTDTQYF,TGCGCCAGCAGCCAGACGGTGACAGATACGCAGTATTTT
TRBJ2-7,TRBD2,.,TRBV20-1,CSAGPGSGGEQYF,TGCAGTGCTGGGCCGGGTAGCGGGGGCGAGCAGTACTTC
TRBJ2-5,.,once,TRBV5-1,CASSLRPGGQETQYF,TGCGCCAGCAGCCTTCGGCCAGGGGGGCAAGAGACCCAGTACTTC
TRBJ2-7,TRBD2,few,TRBV27,CASTEAAGGREQYF,TGTGCCAGCACAGAGGCGGCGGGAGGAAGGGAGCAGTACTTC
TRBJ2-2,TRBD1,.,TRBV29-1,CSGQGNTGELFF,TGCAGCGGACAGGGTAACACCGGGGAGCTGTTTTTT
TRBJ2-1,.,.,TRBV5-1,CASSWEWQVAGEQFF,TGCGCCAGCAGCTGGGAGTGGCAGGTAGCCGGTGAGCAGTTCTTC
TRBJ1-4,.,.,TRBV3-1,CASSQASGEEKLFF,TGTGCCAGCAGCCAAGCGAGTGGAGAAGAAAAACTGTTTTTT
TRBJ2-5,.,.,TRBV20-1,CSASGPGLGETQYF,TGCAGTGCTAGCGGGCCGGGACTGGGGGAGACCCAGTACTTC
TRBJ2-5,TRBD2,.,TRBV27,CASSFSSWGGVRETQYF,TGTGCCAGCAGTTTCTCTAGTTGGGGGGGAGTACGAGAGACCCAGTACTTC
TRBJ2-5,TRBD2,.,TRBV10-3,CAISPGLAGSGTETQYF,TGTGCCATCAGCCCGGGACTAGCGGGATCGGGCACAGAGACCCAGTACTTC
TRBJ1-2,.,.,TRBV20-1,CSARVTGDYGYTF,TGCAGTGCTAGAGTTACGGGTGACTATGGCTACACCTTC
TRBJ2-7,.,.,TRBV6-5,CASSYTLFMGEDSYEQYF,TGTGCCAGCAGTTACACCCTTTTTATGGGGGAAGACTCCTACGAGCAGTACTTC
TRBJ2-1,TRBD2,few,TRBV14,CASSQDSEGLADNEQFF,TGTGCCAGCAGCCAAGATTCCGAGGGACTAGCGGACAATGAGCAGTTCTTC
TRBJ1-1,.,.,TRBV24-1,CAPKRGATEAFF,TGTGCCCCCAAGAGGGGAGCAACTGAAGCTTTCTTT
TRBJ1-2,.,few,TRBV6-6,CASSRDTQLGYTF,TGTGCCAGCAGTCGGGACACCCAATTGGGCTACACCTTC
TRBJ2-1,.,.,TRBV29-1,CSVDAGFWEQFF,TGCAGCGTTGATGCGGGATTTTGGGAGCAGTTCTTC
TRBJ2-7,.,.,TRBV29-1,CSVSLNSYEQYF,TGCAGCGTTTCATTGAACAGCTACGAGCAGTACTTC
TRBJ2-3,.,.,TRBV7-3,CASSPTGGSRTDTQYF,TGTGCCAGCAGCCCAACTGGGGGTTCCCGCACAGATACGCAGTATTTT
TRBJ1-2,.,once,TRBV18,CASSLWWGWNYGYTF,TGTGCCAGCTCACTCTGGTGGGGATGGAACTATGGCTACACCTTC
TRBJ1-5,.,.,TRBV20-1,CSAQGRGGFLTDQPQHF,TGCAGTGCCCAGGGTCGCGGGGGCTTCTTAACGGATCAGCCCCAGCATTTT
TRBJ2-7,.,.,TRBV6-6,CASSRSGSDSYEQYF,TGTGCCAGCAGTCGGTCGGGGTCGGACTCCTACGAGCAGTACTTC
TRBJ2-5,TRBD1,.,TRBV20-1,CSARGTGGETQYF,TGCAGTGCTAGAGGGACAGGGGGGGAGACCCAGTACTTC
TRBJ2-1,.,.,TRBV7-3,CASSSAVGNEQFF,TGTGCCAGCAGCTCGGCCGTGGGGAATGAGCAGTTCTTC
TRBJ2-7,TRBD2,.,TRBV20-1,CSARDLVGGLAGGDEQYF,TGCAGTGCTAGAGATCTCGTTGGGGGACTAGCGGGAGGTGACGAGCAGTACTTC
TRBJ2-1,.,few,TRBV7-6,CASSPGRLPYNEQFF,TGTGCCAGCAGCCCCGGACGGCTACCCTACAATGAGCAGTTCTTC
TRBJ2-4,TRBD2,.,TRBV20-1,CSAGLAGLQNIQYF,TGTAGTGCCGGACTAGCGGGACTTCAAAACATTCAGTACTTC
TRBJ2-1,.,.,TRBV29-1,CSVEKASRFF,TGCAGCGTTGAGAAGGCCTCCCGGTTCTTC
TRBJ2-3,.,few,TRBV10-3,CAISGEGGGSTDTQYF,TGTGCCATCAGTGGCGAAGGAGGGGGGAGCACAGATACGCAGTATTTT
TRBJ2-1,TRBD1,.,TRBV7-3,CASRVGQGGGQFF,TGTGCCAGCAGGGTGGGACAGGGCGGTGGGCAGTTCTTC
TRBJ2-3,TRBD2,.,TRBV15,CATSRTSGGVDTQYF,TGTGCCACCAGCAGGACTAGCGGGGGTGTAGATACGCAGTATTTT
TRBJ2-1,TRBD2,.,TRBV6-5,CASSYSGGRASYNEQFF,TGTGCCAGCAGTTACTCGGGCGGGAGGGCCTCCTACAATGAGCAGTTCTTC
TRBJ2-1,TRBD2,.,TRBV6-5,CASIKAGGPTNEQFF,TGTGCCAGCATCAAAGCGGGAGGTCCCACCAATGAGCAGTTCTTC
TRBJ2-4,.,once,TRBV20-1,CSARDLVVDIQYF,TGCAGTGCTAGAGATCTGGTAGTAGACATTCAGTACTTC
TRBJ1-4,TRBD1,few,TRBV20-1,CSATPGQGREKLFF,TGCAGTGCGACGCCGGGACAGGGGAGGGAAAAACTGTTTTTT
TRBJ2-7,TRBD2,.,TRBV7-2,CASSSLAGGLFEQYF,TGTGCCAGCAGCTCCCTAGCGGGAGGGCTTTTCGAGCAGTACTTC
TRBJ2-1,TRBD2,.,TRBV29-1,CSVAGDYAGYNEQFF,TGCAGCGTTGCGGGGGACTACGCCGGCTACAATGAGCAGTTCTTC
TRBJ1-1,.,once,TRBV25-1,CASTRTNSNTEAFF,TGTGCCAGCACCAGAACCAATTCGAACACTGAAGCTTTCTTT
TRBJ2-6,.,few,TRBV4-2,CASSREGRGQKSSGANVLTF,TGTGCCAGCAGCCGTGAAGGGCGGGGACAGAAAAGCTCTGGGGCCAACGTCCTGACTTTC
TRBJ2-7,.,.,TRBV20-1,CSAFHRDYEQYF,TGCAGTGCTTTTCATCGGGACTACGAGCAGTACTTC
TRBJ2-7,.,few,TRBV10-2,CASSEPENYEQYF,TGCGCCAGCAGTGAGCCGGAAAACTACGAGCAGTACTTC
TRBJ2-7,.,few,TRBV12-3/TRBV12-4,CASSLGPRRSPYEQYF,TGTGCCAGCAGTTTAGGCCCCAGGAGATCACCCTACGAGCAGTACTTC
TRBJ2-1,TRBD1,.,TRBV6-1,CASSGRGQSRSNERFF,TGTGCCAGCAGTGGCAGGGGGCAAAGCCGTTCCAATGAGCGGTTCTTC